Listed below are T cell receptor beta chains from one sample, sequenced in a study of post-analysis software for immune sequencing data. In TCRdb, the PCR reads were re-called with MiXCR into one record per CDR3 protein. Of 700,000 to 900,000 distinct CDR3 sequences listed, about half are singletons. The material sequenced was blood. These receptor sequences come from a girl aged 5 to 17 with multiple sclerosis. CDR3s include the opening cysteine and the closing phenylalanine or tryptophan. A D gene is named only where the DNA matches it firmly. Clone sizes are given selectively: once, few, many, or a class where the clone is expanded.

j_call clone_size d_call v_call cdr3_length cdr3_nt cdr3_aa
TRBJ2-1 few . TRBV20-1 13 TGCAGTGCTGTCAAGGACACAAACAATGAGCAGTTCTTC CSAVKDTNNEQFF
TRBJ1-2 once . TRBV7-9 18 TGTGCCAGCAGCTTAGTAGGCGTCGAGGCAGCAAGTAACTATGGCTACACCTTC CASSLVGVEAASNYGYTF
TRBJ2-6 few TRBD1 TRBV7-3 16 TGTGCCAGCAGCTTTACAGGGGGCGCTGGGGCCAACGTCCTGACTTTC CASSFTGGAGANVLTF
TRBJ1-1 . . TRBV2 13 TGTGCCAGCCCTGGTGAGGGGAACACTGAAGCTTTCTTT CASPGEGNTEAFF
TRBJ2-5 . TRBD2 TRBV4-3 18 TGCGCCAGCAGCCAAGGCCTAGCGGGATTATCTGTAGGGGAGACCCAGTACTTC CASSQGLAGLSVGETQYF
TRBJ1-1 . . TRBV6-2/TRBV6-3 15 TGTGCCAGCCGCGATCGCGGGGCCCCAAACACTGAAGCTTTCTTT CASRDRGAPNTEAFF
TRBJ2-1 few TRBD1 TRBV12-3/TRBV12-4 16 TGTGCCAGCAGTTTTGGTGACAGGGGGCCACACAATGAGCAGTTCTTC CASSFGDRGPHNEQFF
TRBJ1-5 . . TRBV6-1 18 TGTGCCAGCAGATCAAAGAGGGATTTAAGGGTTAGCAATCAGCCCCAGCATTTT CASRSKRDLRVSNQPQHF
TRBJ2-7 . . TRBV7-2 15 TGCGCCAGCAGCTTGAACACGGACGGATACTACGAGCAGTACTTC CASSLNTDGYYEQYF
TRBJ2-1 . . TRBV12-3/TRBV12-4 16 TGTGCCAGCAGTTTAGAGGTCAGGGGAGACTACAATGAGCAGTTCTTC CASSLEVRGDYNEQFF
TRBJ2-1 few TRBD1 TRBV5-1 15 TGCGCCAGCAGCAGAGGGACAGATATCTACAATGAGCAGTTCTTC CASSRGTDIYNEQFF
TRBJ2-7 . . TRBV27 14 TGTGCCAGCAGTTCAACAGGTATCCCCTACGAGCAGTACTTC CASSSTGIPYEQYF
TRBJ2-5 many . TRBV7-2 12 TGTGCCAGCAGCTCCTATTCGGAGACCCAGTACTTC CASSSYSETQYF
TRBJ2-3 . TRBD2 TRBV6-6 14 TGCGCCAGCAGTGATCGGCGGGAGCTAGATACGCAGTATTTT CASSDRRELDTQYF
TRBJ2-3 . . TRBV5-1 15 TGCGCCAGCGGCTTTTCTCATCCTAGCACAGATACGCAGTATTTT CASGFSHPSTDTQYF
TRBJ2-1 once . TRBV7-9 14 TGTGCCAGCAGCCCCGGGACAAAAGACAATGAGCAGTTCTTC CASSPGTKDNEQFF
TRBJ2-7 once . TRBV7-2 14 TGTGCCAGCAGCTGGACCGCCTCCGGTTACGAGCAGTACTTC CASSWTASGYEQYF
TRBJ2-1 . . TRBV24-1 13 TGTGCCACCTCTCGGGGAGGTCACAATGAGCAGTTCTTC CATSRGGHNEQFF
TRBJ2-6 few . TRBV20-1 19 TGCAGTGCTAGAGGAAATGGGGCAGGGCCCTACTCTGGGGCCAACGTCCTGACTTTC CSARGNGAGPYSGANVLTF
TRBJ2-2 . . TRBV29-1 13 TGCAGCGTTCGGGGGCGCTTGTACGGGGAGCTGTTTTTT CSVRGRLYGELFF